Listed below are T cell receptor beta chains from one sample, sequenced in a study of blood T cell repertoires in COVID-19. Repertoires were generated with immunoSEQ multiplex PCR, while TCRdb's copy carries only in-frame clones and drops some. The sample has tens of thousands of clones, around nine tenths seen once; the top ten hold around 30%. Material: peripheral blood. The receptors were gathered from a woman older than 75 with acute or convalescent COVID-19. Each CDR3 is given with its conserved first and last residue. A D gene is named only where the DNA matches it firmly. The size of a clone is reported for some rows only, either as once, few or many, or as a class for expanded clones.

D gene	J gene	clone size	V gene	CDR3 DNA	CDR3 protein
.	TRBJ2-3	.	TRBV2	TGTGCCAGCAGTGAGGCCCCCCGGGGGGCGGGCACAGATACGCAGTATTTT	CASSEAPRGAGTDTQYF
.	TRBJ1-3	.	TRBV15	TGTGCCACCAGCAGAGATCGCCAGAACACCATATATTTT	CATSRDRQNTIYF
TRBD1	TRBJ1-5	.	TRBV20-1	TGCAGTGCTAGTGAAACAGGGGGCAATCAGCCCCAGCATTTT	CSASETGGNQPQHF
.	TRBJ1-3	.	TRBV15	TGTGCCACCAGCCCTACGTCTCGGGGGTTCGGAAACACCATATATTTT	CATSPTSRGFGNTIYF
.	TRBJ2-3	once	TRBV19	TGTGCCAGTATGGAAGGAGGAAGCACAGATACGCAGTATTTT	CASMEGGSTDTQYF
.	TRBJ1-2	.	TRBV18	TGTGCCAGCTCACCATCATATGGCATGCAGGCCCTCAACTATGGCTACACCTTC	CASSPSYGMQALNYGYTF
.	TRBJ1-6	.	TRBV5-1	TGCGCCAGCAGCTTGGCCCAGGGGTATTCACCCCTCCACTTT	CASSLAQGYSPLHF
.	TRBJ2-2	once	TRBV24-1	TGTGCCACCAGTGATTTGGTCGGGGGCACCGGGGAGCTGTTTTTT	CATSDLVGGTGELFF
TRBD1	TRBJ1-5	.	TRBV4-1	TGCGCCAGCAGCCCCGGGACAGGGGGCAATCAGCCCCAGCATTTT	CASSPGTGGNQPQHF
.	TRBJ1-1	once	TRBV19	TGTGCCAGTAGTATTAGAGGGAACACTGAAGCTTTCTTT	CASSIRGNTEAFF
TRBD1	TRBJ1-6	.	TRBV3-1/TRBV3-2	TGTGCCAGCACCCTACAGGGGCGGAATTCACCCCTCCACTTT	CASTLQGRNSPLHF
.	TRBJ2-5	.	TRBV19	TGTGCCAGTAGTATCAGGTGGACTACCCAAGAGACCCAGTACTTC	CASSIRWTTQETQYF
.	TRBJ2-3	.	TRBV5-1	TGCGCCAGCAGCTACAGCATTCCCACAGATACGCAGTATTTT	CASSYSIPTDTQYF
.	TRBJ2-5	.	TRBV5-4	TGTGCCAGCAGCTTGGACTTCCAAGAGACCCAGTACTTC	CASSLDFQETQYF
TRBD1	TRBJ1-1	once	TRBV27	TGTGCCAGCAACAGACAGGGCGTTGGCACTGAAGCTTTCTTT	CASNRQGVGTEAFF
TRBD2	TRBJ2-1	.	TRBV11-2	TGTGCCAGCAGCTCATCTAGCGGGGGGGCCGGTGAGCAGTTCTTC	CASSSSSGGAGEQFF
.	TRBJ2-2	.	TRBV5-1	TGCGCCAGCAGCTTGGCGGGGAACACCGGGGAGCTGTTTTTT	CASSLAGNTGELFF
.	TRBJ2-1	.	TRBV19	TGTGCCAGTAGTATTCCGTCGTTTCATGAGCAGTTCTTC	CASSIPSFHEQFF
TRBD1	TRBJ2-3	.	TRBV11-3	TGTGCCAGCAGCTCCCGGGACAGGTCAGATACGCAGTATTTT	CASSSRDRSDTQYF
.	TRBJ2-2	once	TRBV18	TGTGCCAGCTCACCACTATCCGGGGACGGGGAGCTGTTTTTT	CASSPLSGDGELFF
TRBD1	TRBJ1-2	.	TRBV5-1	TGCGCCAGCAGCTTGGACGGGACAGATGACGTTCACTATGGCTACACCTTC	CASSLDGTDDVHYGYTF
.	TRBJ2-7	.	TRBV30	TGTGCCTGGAGCTCAGGGCCCTACGAGCAGTACTTC	CAWSSGPYEQYF
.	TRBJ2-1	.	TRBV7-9	TGTGCCAGCAGCTTATCTCCGGGGGTCGAGTTCTTC	CASSLSPGVEFF
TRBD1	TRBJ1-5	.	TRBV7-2	TGTGCCAGCAGCGAGACAGGGGGCGGTCAGCCCCAGCATTTT	CASSETGGGQPQHF
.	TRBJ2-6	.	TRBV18	TGTGCCAGCTCACCACCCTCCGTGGGGGCCAACGTCCTGACTTTC	CASSPPSVGANVLTF
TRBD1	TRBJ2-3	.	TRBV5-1	TGCGCCAGCGACCGGGACAGCCCCACAGATACGCAGTATTTT	CASDRDSPTDTQYF
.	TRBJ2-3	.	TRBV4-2	TGTGCCAGCAGCCAAAACACGGGACAGTATTTT	CASSQNTGQYF
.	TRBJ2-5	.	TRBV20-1	TGCAGTGCTAGTTTCGTAGAGACCCAGTACTTC	CSASFVETQYF
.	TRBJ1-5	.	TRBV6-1	TGTGCCAGCAGTGAAAGTAGGACAGATAATCAGCCCCAGCATTTT	CASSESRTDNQPQHF
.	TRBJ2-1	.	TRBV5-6	TGTGCCAGCAGCTTGACCCCTGCGGGTCACAATGAGCAGTTCTTC	CASSLTPAGHNEQFF
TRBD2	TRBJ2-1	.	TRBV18	TGTGCCAGCTCACCTGACAAGCGGGGGTACAATGAGCAGTTCTTC	CASSPDKRGYNEQFF
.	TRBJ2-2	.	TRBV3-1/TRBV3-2	TGTGCCAGCAGCCAAGGCGACAGGACCGGGGAGCTGTTTTTT	CASSQGDRTGELFF
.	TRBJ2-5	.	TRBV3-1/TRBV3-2	TGTGCCAGCAGCCAAGTGATCAGTCAAGAGACCCAGTACTTC	CASSQVISQETQYF
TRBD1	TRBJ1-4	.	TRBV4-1	TGCGCCAGCAGCCACGTCGGACAGGGGAGTGAAAAACTGTTTTTT	CASSHVGQGSEKLFF
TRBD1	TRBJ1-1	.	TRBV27	TGTGCCAGCAGTTCTGACAGGGGGAGAACTGAAGCTTTCTTT	CASSSDRGRTEAFF
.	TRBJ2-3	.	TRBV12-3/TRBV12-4	TGTGCCAGCAGTCTTACAGACGAGGATACGCAGTATTTT	CASSLTDEDTQYF
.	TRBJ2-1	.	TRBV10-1	TGCGCCACTTCACGAGGAGATCCCTCCAATGAGCAGTTCTTC	CATSRGDPSNEQFF
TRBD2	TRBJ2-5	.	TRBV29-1	TGCAGCGTTGTGAAGAGCGGGGGTGGAGAGACCCAGTACTTC	CSVVKSGGGETQYF
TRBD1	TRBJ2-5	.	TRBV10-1	TGCGCCAGCAGTGATCCCACAGGGGTGGAGACCCAGTACTTC	CASSDPTGVETQYF
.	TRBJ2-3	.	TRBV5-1	TGCGCCAGCAGAACGGGACTTCACACAGATACGCAGTATTTT	CASRTGLHTDTQYF
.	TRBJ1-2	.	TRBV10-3	TGTGCCATCAGTGATGGGAGTGATGGCTACACCTTC	CAISDGSDGYTF
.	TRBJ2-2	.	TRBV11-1	TGTGCCAGCAGCTTAGGGCGAGTAGGGGGAGCCGGGGAGCTGTTTTTT	CASSLGRVGGAGELFF
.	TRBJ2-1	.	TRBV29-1	TGCAGCGTTGAAGGAGGGATGATACCGGAGTTCTTC	CSVEGGMIPEFF
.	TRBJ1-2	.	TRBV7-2	TGTGCCAGCAGCTTAGATTATACAAACTATGGCTACACCTTC	CASSLDYTNYGYTF
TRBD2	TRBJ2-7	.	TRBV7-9	TGTGCCAGCAGACCCGGACTAGCGGGGGCGACGGGCTACGAGCAGTACTTC	CASRPGLAGATGYEQYF
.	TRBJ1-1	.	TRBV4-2	TGTGCCAGCAGCCCCCAACAGGTTTTTGAAGCTTTCTTT	CASSPQQVFEAFF